This T cell receptor beta chain came from a study of T cell responses to AZD1222 COVID-19 vaccine. Notes on the study in general: There were mostly white British donors and more females than males, and clonal diversity was possibly underestimated. Baseline seropositives among AZD1222 recipients totaled only five or six. Spike was spanned by vaccine-associated CD4 TCRs, with dominance at 160-218 and 743-854.

This clone is a singleton in its sample. Its antigen is not identified. V gave up 3 bases and J gave up 5 bases, with 10 bases separating them. The CDR3 has 13 residues. Profiling relied on immunoSEQ multiplex PCR, and the TCRdb table lists in-frame clones only, not all of them. This table holds 150,000 to 200,000 clones, 90% to 95% found once. The TCR originated in an adult who received the AZD1222 COVID-19 vaccine. The rearrangement links TRBV23-1 to TRBJ2-5; D is possibly TRBD2 (5 bases). Being an ORF, TRBV23-1 has a function that is uncertain. The sample in question was peripheral blood, obtained 28 days after the second AZD1222 dose. CDR3 DNA: TGCGCCAGCAGTCAGCGGGTCCAGGAGACCCAGTACTTC. This codes for CASSQRVQETQYF.